The sequence of this T cell receptor beta chain was determined in a study of cytomegalovirus exposure and HLA in healthy donors. PCR was performed using 60 Vbeta and 13 Jbeta primers. Clones were sequenced by immunoSEQ multiplex PCR, and TCRdb holds only the in-frame ones, with some missing. The repertoire holds some 160,000 clones, 79% seen once, with under 0.75% in the top ten. General study findings and limits: Available immune exposure information covered CMV serostatus only. The authors assumed roughly uniform sequencing depth across donors for presence/absence analyses. Fewer than 200 TCR beta chains were listed as cytomegalovirus-associated. In an earlier analysis, about 87% or about 30%: the productive usage of most TCR beta V segments.

V lost 5 bases, J lost 1 base, and 9 bases lay in between. The CDR3 is 14 amino acids. Germline loops: CDR1 MNHEY, CDR2 SMNVEV (reference sequence). As concerns this clone: Its antigen is unknown.

The gene calls are TRBV27 and TRBJ1-5; D might be TRBD1 (6 bases). The TCR originated in a woman aged 40-49 years in good health and CMV-seronegative. Sample: PBMCs. CDR3 nucleotide sequence: TGTGCCAGCAGTAGGGGGGGCAGCAATCAGCCCCAGCATTTT. It codes for CASSRGGSNQPQHF.